This T cell receptor beta chain appears in the sequencing data of a study of blood T cell repertoires in COVID-19. Seattle researchers signed up patients amid active infection and tracked them longitudinally. Germline CDR1 and CDR2: LNHDA and SQIVND (reference sequence). Trimming left V 2 bases short and J 4 bases short, with 15 bases between. The CDR3 is 16 residues long. Authors' data handling: Quantification of nucleated cells was approximated via reference gene primer amplification. The repertoire was sequenced with immunoSEQ multiplex PCR; TCRdb's copy has only in-frame clones and lacks some. Clone size and the V and J calls come from that table; the DNA yielded D and trimming. The profile shows under 400,000 clones, more than 75% of them singletons.

The rearrangement joins TRBV19 to TRBJ1-5, with D unresolved. The sequenced sample consisted of peripheral blood. The receptor was isolated from a woman aged 25-40 years with COVID-19, enrolled during active disease. The CDR3 protein is CASSIRAGSGNQPQHF. The CDR3 DNA sequence: TGTGCCAGTAGTATAAGAGCGGGGTCGGGTAATCAGCCCCAGCATTTT.